This TCR beta chain was obtained from a study of blood T cell repertoires in COVID-19 (TCRdb year 2020). A note on the overall study: Collaborator samples came from the United States, Italy and Spain and covered acute and convalescent phases of COVID-19. Where available, HLA class I and class II types were obtained from metadata supplied by the sample provider rather than from assay-based typing. The prospective study material was composed of cDNA or gDNA derived from T cells, B-cell-depleted T cells, or PBMCs. The sample metadata nearly always contained a de-identified subject ID, COVID-19 status, age in years and sex. Deeply sampled blood TCRbeta repertoires from subjects exposed to, actively infected with, or recovered from COVID-19 were included in the dataset. Samples were obtained from the ongoing ImmuneRACE study (first 160 participants) and from approximately 1,200 subjects provided by 6 global collaborators. The repertoires were released in a freely available public database meant as a resource for research on the immune response to SARS-CoV-2. What the authors observed across the whole study: Clinical and demographic metadata were provided uncurated, with the amount varying by source and participant.

Whole blood was collected in K2EDTA tubes by collaborating institutions according to the institutions' own protocols. Collaborator samples were shipped for TCRbeta analysis as frozen whole blood, isolated PBMCs, or DNA extracted from either sample type. CDR1 LGHDT and CDR2 YNNKEL are derived from the germline V gene (reference sequence). The cysteine opens and the phenylalanine closes a CDR3 of 12 amino acids. Just CDR3 DNA is preserved here, 36 bases in frame from base 1. V and J are truncated by 5 bases and 1 base respectively, leaving an intervening sequence of 6 bases. TCRbeta CDR3 regions were amplified from genomic DNA using the immunoSEQ Assay, a bias-controlled multiplex PCR. The published analysis was carried out like this. Within the assay, amplification of reference gene primers was used to estimate how many nucleated cells each sample contained. To quantify the absolute abundance of each unique TCRbeta CDR3 rearrangement, sequence reads were collapsed and filtered. For each sample, productive Simpson clonality was calculated as the square root of Simpson's diversity index over productive rearrangements. The clones in this table, taken by TCRdb from immuneACCESS, are in-frame only. Not every clone is retained; where verified, under half of the shortfall comes from an unresolved V gene, and the cause of the rest is unknown. Clonal size and the V and J genes are those of that table, whereas D and trimming came from the DNA. The sample table records 70,000 or so clones; about 88% of these occur just once. The ten largest make up around 1.5% of the sample.

A note on this clone: Its antigen is unknown. No base qualities exist here, and no much larger clone lies one base off it.

This sequence originates from a human donor in a cohort sampled during active COVID-19. The sample consisted of peripheral blood. The receptor chain draws on TRBV3-1 (or the pseudogene TRBV3-2) and TRBJ2-7; the D gene identity is not certain. The CDR3 region reads CASSSPSYEQYF. The DNA sequence reads TGTGCCAGCAGCTCCCCTTCCTACGAGCAGTACTTC.